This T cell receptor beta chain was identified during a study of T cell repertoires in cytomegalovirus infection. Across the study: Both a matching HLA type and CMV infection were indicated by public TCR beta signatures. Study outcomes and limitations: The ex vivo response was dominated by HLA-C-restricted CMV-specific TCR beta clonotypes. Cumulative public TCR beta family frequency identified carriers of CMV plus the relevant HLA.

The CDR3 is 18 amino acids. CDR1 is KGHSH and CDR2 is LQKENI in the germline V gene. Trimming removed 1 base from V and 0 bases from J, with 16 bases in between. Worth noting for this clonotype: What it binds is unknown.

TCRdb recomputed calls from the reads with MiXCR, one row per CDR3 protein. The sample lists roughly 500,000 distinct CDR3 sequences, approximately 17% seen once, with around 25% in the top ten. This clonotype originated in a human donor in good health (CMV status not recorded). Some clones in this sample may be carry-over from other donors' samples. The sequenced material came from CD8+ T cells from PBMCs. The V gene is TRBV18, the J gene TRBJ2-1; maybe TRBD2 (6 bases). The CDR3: CASSPLRTGSTSYNEQFF. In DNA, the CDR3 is TGTGCCAGCTCACCACTAAGGACCGGGAGTACCTCCTACAATGAGCAGTTCTTC. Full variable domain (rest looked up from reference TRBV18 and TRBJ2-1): NAGVMQNPRHLVRRRGQEARLRCSPMKGHSHVYWYRQLPEEGLKFMVYLQKENIIDESGMPKERFSAEFPKEGPSILRIQQVVRGDSAAYFCASSPLRTGSTSYNEQFFGPGTRLTVL.